This T cell receptor beta chain was found in a study of blood T cells in healthy people across ages (dated by TCRdb to the mid-2010s). The study in broad terms: In model experiments, template switching captured about one uniquely barcoded TCR beta cDNA molecule for every two T cells. The donors were divided into four age groups: young (average roughly 17 years), middle-aged (roughly 42), aged (roughly 66) and long-lived (82). Using deep sequencing normalized with unique cDNA molecular identifiers, the study measured how TCR beta repertoire diversity changes with age. Donors of different ages were randomly distributed across sequencing lanes to avoid experimental bias. Two additional independent replicas of 1 million unique cDNA reads from the same blood draw were analyzed for two donors (one aged 18 to 30 and one aged 80 or older). On the study overall, not on this receptor specifically: There was a strong correlation between observed TCR beta diversity and the percentage of naive T cells measured by flow cytometry. Conclusive comparison of naive and antigen-experienced compartments was prevented by the profiling of bulk unsorted PBMCs. Donor CMV infection status was unknown, potentially confounding age-related changes in expanded clonotypes. Total diversity estimates from one million sequenced T cells were considered lower bounds and underestimates. The long-lived group showed more naive CD4+ T cells, fewer expanded clones and increased TCR diversity than the aged group, suggesting age selection. As age increased, observed TCR beta diversity per million T cells dropped in a roughly linear way, and a significant reduction was already evident by age around 41.

To prepare the library, 5' RACE was applied. The data were produced on an Illumina HiSeq 2500. A second PCR of about 7 to 12 cycles was performed with a sample-barcoded 5' primer and a J-beta primer mix. A unique molecular identifier was introduced onto each TCR beta cDNA molecule by a template-switch 5' adaptor carrying 12 random nucleotides. Each sample yielded at least 3 million CDR3-containing paired-end reads. All of the RNA was converted into first-strand cDNA using the Mint cDNA synthesis kit, with a TRBC-specific oligonucleotide serving as the primer. All cDNA was treated with uracil-DNA glycosylase and then went through a first 18-cycle PCR with the universal primers M1SS and BC2_uni_R. Concerning the study's data processing: Each sample was normalized by randomly selecting 1 million high-quality reads, each carrying a distinct molecular identifier. Instead of being binned into consensus sequences, reads with shared molecular identifiers were discarded. MiTCR, run with a Q25 quality threshold and the strictest error-elimination algorithm, handled CDR3 identification, clonotype clustering and error correction. A nonparametric unseen species model with Euler transformation was used to estimate a lower bound on total TCR beta diversity. The public reads were quality trimmed at Q25 with fastp and then assembled into clones with MiXCR by TCRdb, keeping productive beta chains. CDR3 protein sequences are deduplicated, and each keeps its most common genes and DNA. TCRdb, rather than the study authors, made the V and J calls. The sample has roughly 1,500,000 distinct CDR3 sequences on record, 42% of them singletons. Of the sample, under 8% falls within the top ten clones.

The V and J ends are trimmed by 0 bases and 7 bases, leaving 9 bases between them. Spanning cysteine to phenylalanine, the CDR3 consists of 14 amino acids. CDR3 DNA only is kept here, 42 bases in frame from base 1. The CDR1 and CDR2 encoded by the germline V gene are MGHRA and YSYEKL. This clonotype was found a few times. It lacks a known antigen. Nothing much larger sits one base from this clone, and base qualities are not available. The donors were 40 or so Caucasian individuals from Russia, aged roughly 6 to 100 years, who were systemically healthy. Around 10 milliliters of peripheral blood were collected from each donor into EDTA-treated Vacutainer tubes. Ficoll-Paque density-gradient centrifugation was used to isolate PBMCs, with at least 6.5 million obtained per sample. Total RNA was extracted from PBMCs with Trizol reagent, with at least 6 micrograms obtained per sample. For every donor, flow cytometry on a PBMC aliquot measured the percentage of naive CD45RAhigh/CD27high T cells.

The sequence derives from a woman aged 18-30 years in good health. Sequences were obtained from blood. The rearranged chain carries TRBV4-1 and TRBJ1-4; a tentative D match to TRBD1 spans 6 bases. At the DNA level, the sequence is TGCGCCAGCAGCCAAGAGGGGGCTGCTGAAAAACTGTTTTTT. Its translation reads: CASSQEGAAEKLFF.